This TCR beta chain was sequenced in a study of blood T cell repertoires in COVID-19. TCRdb's copy holds only in-frame clones and misses some; the assay was immunoSEQ multiplex PCR. The sample yields 150,000 or so clones, roughly 83% seen once. Looked up from germline, CDR1 is MDHEN and CDR2 is SYDVKM. This CDR3 comprises 14 residues. Trimming removed 5 bases at V and 3 bases at J, with 11 bases between. This receptor was obtained from a woman in her 50s who had recovered from COVID-19. Specimen: PBMCs or T cells enriched from blood (not recorded which). The gene calls are TRBV28 and TRBJ1-5; possibly TRBD1 for D (5 bases). The DNA for the CDR3 is TGTGCCAGCAGTGAAGGAGGGGACAATCAGCCCCAGCATTTT. Translated: CASSEGGDNQPQHF.